This T cell receptor beta chain was captured in a study of spatial heterogeneity in lung cancer. Regarding the study as a whole: Tumors with more nonsynonymous mutations had more expanded intratumoral alpha and beta TCRs.

From the 5' RACE reads, TCRdb called clonotypes with MiXCR, one entry per CDR3 protein. The data show some 23,000 distinct CDR3 sequences, with roughly 6.7% seen just once and around a tenth held by the top ten. Time point here: sample taken at primary tumor resection. Germline CDR1 reads SGHRS; CDR2 reads YFSETQ. The CDR3 extends over 13 amino acids. Trimming pared 0 bases from V and 2 bases from J, leaving 6 bases between. This clonotype was seen repeatedly, ten times or more. No antigen is known for it. This chain joins TRBV5-1 and TRBJ2-7; D remains unclear. This sequence was found in a male donor with early-stage non-small cell lung cancer. Sample: lung tumor tissue, taken at surgery. The CDR3 spells CASSLGPTYEQYF. DNA of the CDR3: TGCGCCAGCAGCTTGGGGCCTACCTACGAGCAGTACTTC.